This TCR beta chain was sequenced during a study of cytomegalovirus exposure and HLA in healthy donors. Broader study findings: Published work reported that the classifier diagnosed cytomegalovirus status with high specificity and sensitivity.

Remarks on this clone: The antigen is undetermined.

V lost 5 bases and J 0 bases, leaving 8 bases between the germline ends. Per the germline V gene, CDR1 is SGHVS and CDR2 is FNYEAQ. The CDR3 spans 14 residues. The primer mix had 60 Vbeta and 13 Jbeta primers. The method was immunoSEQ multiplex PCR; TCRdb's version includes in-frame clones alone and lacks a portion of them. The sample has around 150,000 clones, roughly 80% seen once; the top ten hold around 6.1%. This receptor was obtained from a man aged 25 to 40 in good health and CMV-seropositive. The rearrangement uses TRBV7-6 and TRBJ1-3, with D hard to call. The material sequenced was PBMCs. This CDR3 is CASSPNSSGNTIYF. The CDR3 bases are TGTGCCAGCAGCCCCAATAGCTCTGGAAACACCATATATTTT.